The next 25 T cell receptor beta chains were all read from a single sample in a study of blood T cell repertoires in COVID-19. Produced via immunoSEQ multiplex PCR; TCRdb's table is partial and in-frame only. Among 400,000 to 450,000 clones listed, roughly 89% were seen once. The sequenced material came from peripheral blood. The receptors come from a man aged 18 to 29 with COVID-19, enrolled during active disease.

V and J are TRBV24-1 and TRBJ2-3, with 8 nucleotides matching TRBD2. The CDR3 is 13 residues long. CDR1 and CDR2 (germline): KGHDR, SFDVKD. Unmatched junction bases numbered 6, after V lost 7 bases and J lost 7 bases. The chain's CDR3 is CATSPGGANTQYF. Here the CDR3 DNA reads TGTGCCACCAGCCCCGGGGGGGCCAATACGCAGTATTTT.

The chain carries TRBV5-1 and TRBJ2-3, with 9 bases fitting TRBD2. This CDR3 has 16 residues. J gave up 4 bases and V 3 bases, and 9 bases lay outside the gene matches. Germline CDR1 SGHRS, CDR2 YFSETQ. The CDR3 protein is CASSSLAGPPPDTQYF. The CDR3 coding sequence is TGCGCCAGCAGCTCCCTAGCGGGGCCCCCCCCAGATACGCAGTATTTT. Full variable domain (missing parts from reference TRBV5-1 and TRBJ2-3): KAGVTQTPRYLIKTRGQQVTLSCSPISGHRSVSWYQQTPGQGLQFLFEYFSETQRNKGNFPGRFSGRQFSNSRSEMNVSTLELGDSALYLCASSSLAGPPPDTQYFGPGTRLTVL.

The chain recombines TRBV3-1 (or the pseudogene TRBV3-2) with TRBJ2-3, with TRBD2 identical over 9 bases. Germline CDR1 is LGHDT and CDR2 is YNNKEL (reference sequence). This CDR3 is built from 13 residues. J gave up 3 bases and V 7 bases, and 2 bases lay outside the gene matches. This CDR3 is CASKSGGTDTQYF. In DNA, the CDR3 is TGTGCCAGCAAGAGCGGGGGGACAGATACGCAGTATTTT.

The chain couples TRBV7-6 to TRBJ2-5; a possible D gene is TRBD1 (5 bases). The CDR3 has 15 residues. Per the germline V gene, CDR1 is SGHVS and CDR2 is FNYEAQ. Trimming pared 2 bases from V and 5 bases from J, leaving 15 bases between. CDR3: CASSLRWGFDETQYF. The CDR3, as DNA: TGTGCCAGCAGCTTACGATGGGGCTTTGATGAGACCCAGTACTTC.

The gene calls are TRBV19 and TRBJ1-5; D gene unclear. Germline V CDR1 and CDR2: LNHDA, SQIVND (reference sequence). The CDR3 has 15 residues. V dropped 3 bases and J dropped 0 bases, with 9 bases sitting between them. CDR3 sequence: CASSIDSFSNQPQHF. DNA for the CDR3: TGTGCCAGTAGTATTGATAGTTTTAGCAATCAGCCCCAGCATTTT.

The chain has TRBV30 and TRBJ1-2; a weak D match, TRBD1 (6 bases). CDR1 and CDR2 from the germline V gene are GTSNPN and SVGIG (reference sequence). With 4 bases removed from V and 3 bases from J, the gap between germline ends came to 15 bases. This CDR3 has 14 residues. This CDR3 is CAWKGVREDYGYTF. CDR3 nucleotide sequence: TGTGCCTGGAAGGGGGTCAGGGAAGACTATGGCTACACCTTC.

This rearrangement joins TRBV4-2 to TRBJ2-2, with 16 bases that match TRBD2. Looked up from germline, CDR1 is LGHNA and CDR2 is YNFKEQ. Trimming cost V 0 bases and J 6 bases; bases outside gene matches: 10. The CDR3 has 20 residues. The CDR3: CASSQEGTSGRAFEAGELFF. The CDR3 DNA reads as TGTGCCAGCAGCCAAGAGGGGACTAGCGGGAGGGCCTTCGAAGCCGGGGAGCTGTTTTTT.

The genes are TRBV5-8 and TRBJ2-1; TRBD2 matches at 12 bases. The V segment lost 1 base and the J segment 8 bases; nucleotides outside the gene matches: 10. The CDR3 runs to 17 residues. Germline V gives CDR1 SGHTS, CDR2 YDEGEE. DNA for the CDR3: TGTGCCAGCAGCTTGTTAAAGACTAGCGGGAGTTTAGATGAGCAGTTCTTC. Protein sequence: CASSLLKTSGSLDEQFF.

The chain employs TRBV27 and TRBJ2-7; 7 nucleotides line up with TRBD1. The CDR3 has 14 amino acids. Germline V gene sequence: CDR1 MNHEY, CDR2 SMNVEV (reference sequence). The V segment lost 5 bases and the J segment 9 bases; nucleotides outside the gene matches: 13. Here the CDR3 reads CASSPTLGGKRQYF. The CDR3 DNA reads TGTGCCAGCAGTCCAACTTTAGGGGGCAAGAGGCAGTACTTC.

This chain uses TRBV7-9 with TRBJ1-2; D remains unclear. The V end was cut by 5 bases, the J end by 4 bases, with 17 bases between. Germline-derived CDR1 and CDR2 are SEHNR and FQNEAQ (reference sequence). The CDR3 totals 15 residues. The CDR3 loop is CASSAGDPGSYGYTF. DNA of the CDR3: TGTGCCAGCAGCGCCGGAGACCCCGGCTCCTATGGCTACACCTTC.

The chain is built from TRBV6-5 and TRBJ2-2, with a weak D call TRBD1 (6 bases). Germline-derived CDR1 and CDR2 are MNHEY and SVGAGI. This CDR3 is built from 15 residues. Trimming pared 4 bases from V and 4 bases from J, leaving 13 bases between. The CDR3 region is CASSSQGPTTGELFF. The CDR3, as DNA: TGTGCCAGCAGTTCGCAGGGGCCGACCACCGGGGAGCTGTTTTTT.

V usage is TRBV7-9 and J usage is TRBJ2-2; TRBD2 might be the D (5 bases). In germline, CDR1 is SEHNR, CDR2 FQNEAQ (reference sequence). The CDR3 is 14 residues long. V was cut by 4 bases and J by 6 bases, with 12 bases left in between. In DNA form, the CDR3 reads TGTGCCAGCAGCTCCCTAGCTGTTCCCGGGGAGCTGTTTTTT. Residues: CASSSLAVPGELFF.

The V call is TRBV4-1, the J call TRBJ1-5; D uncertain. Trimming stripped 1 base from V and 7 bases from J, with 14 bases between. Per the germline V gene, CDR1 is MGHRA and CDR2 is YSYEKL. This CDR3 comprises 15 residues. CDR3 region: CASSQVSGKFQPQHF. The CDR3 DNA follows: TGCGCCAGCAGCCAAGTAAGCGGGAAGTTCCAGCCCCAGCATTTT.

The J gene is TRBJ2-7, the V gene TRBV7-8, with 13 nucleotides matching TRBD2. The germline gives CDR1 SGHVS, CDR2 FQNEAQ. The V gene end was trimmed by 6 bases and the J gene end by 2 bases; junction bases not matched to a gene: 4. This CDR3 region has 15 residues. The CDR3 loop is CASSLTSGGTYEQYF. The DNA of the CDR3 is TGTGCCAGCAGTTTGACTAGCGGGGGGACCTACGAGCAGTACTTC.

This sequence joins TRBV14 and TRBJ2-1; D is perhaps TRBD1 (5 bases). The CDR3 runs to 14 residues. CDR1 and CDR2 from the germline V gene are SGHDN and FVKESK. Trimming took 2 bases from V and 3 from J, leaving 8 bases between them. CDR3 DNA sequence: TGTGCCAGCAGCCAACTACAGGTCTACAATGAGCAGTTCTTC. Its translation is CASSQLQVYNEQFF.

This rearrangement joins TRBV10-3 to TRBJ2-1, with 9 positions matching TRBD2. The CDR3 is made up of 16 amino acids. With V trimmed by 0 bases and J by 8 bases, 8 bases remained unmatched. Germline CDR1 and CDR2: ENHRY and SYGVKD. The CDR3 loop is CAISESVAGERHEQFF. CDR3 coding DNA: TGTGCCATCAGTGAGTCGGTAGCGGGAGAGAGGCATGAGCAGTTCTTC.

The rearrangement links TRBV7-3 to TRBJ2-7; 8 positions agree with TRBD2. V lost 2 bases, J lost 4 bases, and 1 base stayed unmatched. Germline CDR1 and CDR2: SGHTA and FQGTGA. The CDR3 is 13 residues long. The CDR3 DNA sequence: TGTGCCAGCAGCTTAGCGGGAGGTTACGAGCAGTACTTC. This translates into CASSLAGGYEQYF.

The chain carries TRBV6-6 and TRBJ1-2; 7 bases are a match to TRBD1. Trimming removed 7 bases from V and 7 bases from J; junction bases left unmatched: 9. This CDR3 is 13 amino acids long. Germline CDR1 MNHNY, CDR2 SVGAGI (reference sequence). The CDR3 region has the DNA TGTGCCAGCAACGACAGGGAGGAAGGTGGCTACACCTTC. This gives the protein CASNDREEGGYTF.

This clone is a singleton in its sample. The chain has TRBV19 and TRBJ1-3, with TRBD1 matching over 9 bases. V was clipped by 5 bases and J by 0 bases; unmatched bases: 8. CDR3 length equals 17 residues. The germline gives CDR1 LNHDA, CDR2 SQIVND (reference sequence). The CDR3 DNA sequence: TGTGCCAGTAGTTTCAACAGGGGGCCAAGCTCTGGAAACACCATATATTTT. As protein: CASSFNRGPSSGNTIYF.

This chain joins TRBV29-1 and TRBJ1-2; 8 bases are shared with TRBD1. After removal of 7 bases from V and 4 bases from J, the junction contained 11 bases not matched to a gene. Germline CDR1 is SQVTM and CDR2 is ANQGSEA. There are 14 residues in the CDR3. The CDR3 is CSATDRAYGYGYTF. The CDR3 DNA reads TGCAGCGCTACGGACAGGGCCTACGGCTATGGCTACACCTTC.

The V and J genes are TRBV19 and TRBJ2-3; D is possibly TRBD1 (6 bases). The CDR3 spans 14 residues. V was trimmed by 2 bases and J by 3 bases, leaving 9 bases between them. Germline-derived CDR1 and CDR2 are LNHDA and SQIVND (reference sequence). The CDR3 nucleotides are TGTGCCAGTAGTATACAGGGGCAAACAGATACGCAGTATTTT. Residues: CASSIQGQTDTQYF. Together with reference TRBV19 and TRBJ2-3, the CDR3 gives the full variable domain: DGGITQSPKYLFRKEGQNVTLSCEQNLNHDAMYWYRQDPGQGLRLIYYSQIVNDFQKGDIAEGYSVSREKKESFPLTVTSAQKNPTAFYLCASSIQGQTDTQYFGPGTRLTVL.

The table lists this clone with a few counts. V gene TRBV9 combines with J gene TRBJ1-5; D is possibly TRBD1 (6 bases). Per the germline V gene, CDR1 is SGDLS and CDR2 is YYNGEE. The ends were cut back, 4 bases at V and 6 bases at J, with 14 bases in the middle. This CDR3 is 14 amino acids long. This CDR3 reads CASSPPGVAQPQHF. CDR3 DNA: TGTGCCAGCAGCCCACCAGGGGTGGCTCAGCCCCAGCATTTT.

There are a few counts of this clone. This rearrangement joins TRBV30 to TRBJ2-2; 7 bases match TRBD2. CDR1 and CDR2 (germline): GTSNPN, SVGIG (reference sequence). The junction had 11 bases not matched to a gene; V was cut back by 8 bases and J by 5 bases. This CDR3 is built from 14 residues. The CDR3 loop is CALQAGASTGELFF. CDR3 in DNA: TGTGCCCTCCAGGCGGGAGCTTCTACCGGGGAGCTGTTTTTT. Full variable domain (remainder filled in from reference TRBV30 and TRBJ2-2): SQTIHQWPATLVQPVGSPLSLECTVEGTSNPNLYWYRQAAGRGLQLLFYSVGIGQISSEVPQNLSASRPQDRQFILSSKKLLLSDSGFYLCALQAGASTGELFFGEGSRLTVL.

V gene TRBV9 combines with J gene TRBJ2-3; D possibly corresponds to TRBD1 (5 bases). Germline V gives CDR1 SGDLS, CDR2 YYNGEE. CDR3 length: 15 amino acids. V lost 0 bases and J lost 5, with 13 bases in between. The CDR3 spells CASSVGIRAEDTQYF. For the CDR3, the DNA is TGTGCCAGCAGCGTAGGAATCAGGGCGGAAGATACGCAGTATTTT.

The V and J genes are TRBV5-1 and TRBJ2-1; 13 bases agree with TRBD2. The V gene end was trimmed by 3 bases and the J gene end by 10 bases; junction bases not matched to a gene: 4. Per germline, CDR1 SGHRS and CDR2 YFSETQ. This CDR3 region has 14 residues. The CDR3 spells CASSWKLAGGEQFF. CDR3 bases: TGCGCCAGCAGCTGGAAACTAGCGGGAGGGGAGCAGTTCTTC.